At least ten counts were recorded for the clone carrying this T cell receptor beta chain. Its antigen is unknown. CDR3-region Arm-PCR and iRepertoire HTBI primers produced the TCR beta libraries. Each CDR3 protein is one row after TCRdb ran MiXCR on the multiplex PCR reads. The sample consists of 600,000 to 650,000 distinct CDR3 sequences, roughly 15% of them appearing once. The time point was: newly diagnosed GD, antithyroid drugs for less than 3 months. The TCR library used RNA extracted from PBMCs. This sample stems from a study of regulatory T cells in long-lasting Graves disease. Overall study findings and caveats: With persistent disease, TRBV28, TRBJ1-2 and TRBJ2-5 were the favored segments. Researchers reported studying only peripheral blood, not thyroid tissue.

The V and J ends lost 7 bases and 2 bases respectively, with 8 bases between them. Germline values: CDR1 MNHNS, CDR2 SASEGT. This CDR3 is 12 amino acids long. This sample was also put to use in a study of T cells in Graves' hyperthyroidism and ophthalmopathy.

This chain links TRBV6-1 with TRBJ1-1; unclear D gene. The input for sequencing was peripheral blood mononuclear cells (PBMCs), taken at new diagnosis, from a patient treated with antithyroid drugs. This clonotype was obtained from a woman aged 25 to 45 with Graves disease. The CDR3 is CASNTFNTEAFF. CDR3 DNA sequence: TGTGCCAGCAACACCTTCAACACTGAAGCTTTCTTT.